This TCR beta chain was sequenced in a study of blood T cell repertoires in COVID-19 (dated by TCRdb to 2018 to 2021). Turning to the overall study: The collaborator samples originated in the United States, Italy and Spain and spanned the acute and convalescent phases of COVID-19. The material from the prospective study consisted of cDNA or gDNA derived from T cells, B-cell-depleted T cells, or PBMCs. The repertoires were released in a freely available public database intended as a resource for research on the immune response to SARS-CoV-2. A de-identified subject ID, COVID-19 status, age in years and sex were almost always included in the sample metadata. Samples came from the ongoing ImmuneRACE study (first 160 participants) plus 1,254 subjects from 6 global collaborators. The dataset comprised deeply sampled blood TCRbeta repertoires from subjects exposed to, actively infected with, or recovered from COVID-19. Where HLA class I and class II types were available, the types were taken from metadata supplied by the sample provider, not from assay-based typing.

Collaborating institutions collected whole blood in K2EDTA tubes following their own protocols. Collaborator samples were shipped for TCRbeta analysis as frozen whole blood, isolated PBMCs, or DNA extracted from either sample type. TCRbeta CDR3 regions were amplified from genomic DNA using the immunoSEQ Assay, a bias-controlled multiplex PCR. Per the source publication's procedure: Nucleated cell counts per sample were estimated from amplification of reference gene primers within the assay. To quantify the absolute abundance of each unique TCRbeta CDR3 rearrangement, sequence reads were collapsed and filtered. For each sample, productive Simpson clonality was calculated as the square root of Simpson's diversity index over productive rearrangements. As stored in TCRdb, this immuneACCESS dataset retains in-frame rearrangements with V and J assigned. A fraction of the clones does not appear; measured against another copy, unresolved V genes explain less than half of the discrepancy, and the remainder lacks a known reason. For V, J and clone size, that table is used; D and trimming come from the DNA. The sample yields about 70,000 clones; around 85% were counted once. Together, the top ten hold more than 10% of the sample.

Study-wide conclusions, independent of this receptor: The quantity of clinical and demographic metadata differed by source and by participant and was supplied without curation.

Notes on this clone: Its target antigen remains unknown. Base qualities are not at hand, and no much larger clone is one base apart.

The TCR originated in a human donor in a cohort sampled during active COVID-19. The sample was peripheral blood.

The encoded CDR3 is CASSYTALLISSTDTQYF. The nucleotide sequence is given as TGTGCCAGCAGTTACACTGCCCTCCTGATCTCTAGCACAGATACGCAGTATTTT. This chain is built from TRBV6-2 or TRBV6-3 and TRBJ2-3; the D gene cannot be resolved reliably. From cysteine to phenylalanine, the CDR3 is 18 amino acids long. Just the 54-base CDR3 DNA is kept, in frame starting at base 1. The germline V gene provides CDR1 MNHEY and CDR2 SVGEGT. Trimming at the junction amounts to 2 bases on V and 0 bases on J, and the germline ends lie 18 bases apart.